Sequencing of this T cell receptor beta chain was carried out in a study of a mutant IDH1 vaccine in newly diagnosed glioma. Clones were sequenced by immunoSEQ multiplex PCR, and TCRdb holds only the in-frame ones, with some missing. The profile shows around 80,000 clones, approximately 85% of them singletons. This sample's time point: week 23, last vaccination. One vaccine dose held 300 ug of mutant IDH1 20-mer peptide and came with topical imiquimod. Details on this clone: The antigen remains unidentified.

This CDR3 comprises 15 residues. Unmatched junction bases numbered 5, after V lost 2 bases and J lost 5 bases. Germline assignment: CDR1 MDHEN and CDR2 SYDVKM. The TCR was taken from a woman aged 45 to 65 with glioma. This chain joins TRBV28 and TRBJ2-7; 11 nucleotides match TRBD1. The material was PBMCs, obtained from a glioma patient whose treatment included an IDH1 peptide vaccine. CDR3 loop: CASSLVGQGANEQYF. In DNA form, the CDR3 reads TGTGCCAGCAGTTTAGTCGGACAGGGGGCCAACGAGCAGTACTTC.